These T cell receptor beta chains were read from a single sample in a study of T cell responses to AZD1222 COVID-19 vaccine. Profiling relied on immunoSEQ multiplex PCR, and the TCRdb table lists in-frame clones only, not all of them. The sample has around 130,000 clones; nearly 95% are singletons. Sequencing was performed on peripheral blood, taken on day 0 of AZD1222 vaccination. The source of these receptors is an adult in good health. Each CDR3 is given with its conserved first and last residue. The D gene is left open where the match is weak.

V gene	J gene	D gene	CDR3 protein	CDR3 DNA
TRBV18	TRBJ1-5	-	CASSPYSNQPQHF	TGTGCCAGCTCGCCCTATAGCAATCAGCCCCAGCATTTT
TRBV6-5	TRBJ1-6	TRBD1	CASSYGTGDSPLHF	TGTGCCAGCAGTTACGGGACAGGGGATTCACCCCTCCACTTT
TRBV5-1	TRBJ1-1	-	CASSSQGYEAFF	TGCGCCAGCAGCTCCCAAGGTTATGAAGCTTTCTTT
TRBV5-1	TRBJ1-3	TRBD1	CASSLARDSQSSGNTIYF	TGCGCCAGCAGCTTGGCCCGGGACAGTCAGAGCTCTGGAAACACCATATATTTT
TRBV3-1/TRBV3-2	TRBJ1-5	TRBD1	CASSQGTGGQPQHF	TGTGCCAGCAGCCAAGGGACAGGGGGTCAGCCCCAGCATTTT
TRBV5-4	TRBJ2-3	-	CASSLGERPSTDTQYF	TGTGCCAGCAGCTTGGGGGAGCGGCCTAGCACAGATACGCAGTATTTT
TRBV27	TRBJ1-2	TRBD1	CASRKDREDYGYTF	TGTGCCAGCAGAAAGGACAGGGAAGACTATGGCTACACCTTC
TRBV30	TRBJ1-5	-	CAWSPGTTNQPQHF	TGTGCCTGGAGTCCAGGGACCACCAATCAGCCCCAGCATTTT
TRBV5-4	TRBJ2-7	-	CASSLPQGGSYEQYF	TGTGCCAGCAGCTTGCCACAGGGCGGGTCCTACGAGCAGTACTTC
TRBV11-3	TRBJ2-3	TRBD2	CASSRGEDTQYF	TGTGCCAGCAGCCGGGGGGAAGATACGCAGTATTTT
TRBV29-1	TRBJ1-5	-	CSVQGRNQPQHF	TGCAGCGTACAGGGAAGGAATCAGCCCCAGCATTTT
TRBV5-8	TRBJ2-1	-	CASSRGAHSYNEQFF	TGTGCCAGCAGCAGGGGGGCGCACTCCTACAATGAGCAGTTCTTC
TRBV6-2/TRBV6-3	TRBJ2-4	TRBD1	CASSFGDSENIQYF	TGTGCCAGCAGTTTCGGGGACAGTGAAAACATTCAGTACTTC
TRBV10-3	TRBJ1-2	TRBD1	CAITTMTGSGYTF	TGTGCCATCACCACCATGACAGGGAGCGGCTACACCTTC
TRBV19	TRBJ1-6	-	CASSPTGNSPLHF	TGTGCCAGTAGTCCTACAGGGAATTCACCCCTCCACTTT
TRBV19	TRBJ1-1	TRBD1	CASSRTGNTEAFF	TGTGCCAGTAGTCGGACAGGGAACACTGAAGCTTTCTTT